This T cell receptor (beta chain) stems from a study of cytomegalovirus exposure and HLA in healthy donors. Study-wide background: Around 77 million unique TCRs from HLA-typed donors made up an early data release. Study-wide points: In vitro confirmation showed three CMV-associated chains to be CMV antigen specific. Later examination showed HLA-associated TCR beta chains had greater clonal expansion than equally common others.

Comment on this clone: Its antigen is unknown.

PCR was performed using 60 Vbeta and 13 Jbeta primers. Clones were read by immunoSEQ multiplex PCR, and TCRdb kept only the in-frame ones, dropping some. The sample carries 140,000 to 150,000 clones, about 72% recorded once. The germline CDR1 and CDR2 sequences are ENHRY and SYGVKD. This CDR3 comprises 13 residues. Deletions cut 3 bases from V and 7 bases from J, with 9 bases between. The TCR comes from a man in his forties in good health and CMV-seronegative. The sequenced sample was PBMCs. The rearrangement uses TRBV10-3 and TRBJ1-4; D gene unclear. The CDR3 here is CAISDPRSEKLFF. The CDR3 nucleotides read TGTGCCATCAGTGATCCTCGCAGTGAAAAACTGTTTTTT.